These 27 T cell receptor beta chains came from one sample sequenced in a study of CD8+CD57+ T cells in acquired aplastic anemia. Genomic DNA acted as the template from which TCR beta VDJ combination and CDR3 sequence profiling were carried out. TCRdb itself ran the reads through MiXCR, one entry per CDR3 protein. The profile covers approximately 190,000 distinct CDR3 sequences, with 50% to 75% appearing a single time and roughly 50% taken by the ten largest. Sequenced material: sorted CD4+, CD8+, or CD8+CD57+ T cells (not recorded which) from PBMCs. All receptors derive from a human donor with severe aplastic anemia or a healthy control (not recorded which).

This clonotype occurred many times. The CDR3 nucleotides read TGTGCCAGCAGCTTCGGGGGGACTGAAGCTTTCTTT. Encoded protein: CASSFGGTEAFF. This sequence joins TRBV5-8 and TRBJ1-1; a weak D match, TRBD1 (5 bases). Germline V CDR1 and CDR2: SGHTS, YDEGEE. This CDR3 region has 12 residues. Trimming took off 2 bases at V and 5 bases at J, with 7 bases between the two ends. The full variable domain, with the rest looked up from reference TRBV5-8 and TRBJ1-1, is EAGVTQSPTHLIKTRGQQATLRCSPISGHTSVYWYQQALGLGLQFLLWYDEGEERNRGNFPPRFSGRQFPNYSSELNVNALELEDSALYLCASSFGGTEAFFGQGTRLTVV.

The rearrangement links TRBV20-1 to TRBJ1-1; D is ambiguous. The germline V gene has CDR1 DFQATT and CDR2 SNEGSKA (reference sequence). The germline V and J ends were trimmed by 3 bases and 7 bases, with 15 bases remaining between them. The CDR3 contains 13 residues. The CDR3: CSASLRAIGEAFF. The DNA for the CDR3 is TGCAGTGCTAGTCTCCGTGCGATTGGTGAAGCTTTCTTT.

This clonotype was seen at least ten times. The V gene is TRBV19, the J gene TRBJ2-1; a weak D match, TRBD1 (5 bases). The CDR3 loop spans 15 amino acids. V was clipped by 2 bases and J by 3 bases, with 11 bases between them. The V gene's germline CDR1 is LNHDA and CDR2 SQIVND (reference sequence). The CDR3 coding sequence is TGTGCCAGTAGTATATTGAGCCAGGGCTACAATGAGCAGTTCTTC. This gives the protein CASSILSQGYNEQFF.

This clonotype has at least ten counts. The DNA for the CDR3 is TGTGCCAGTAGTTGGGACACCACCGGGGAGCTGTTTTTT. It translates to CASSWDTTGELFF. This chain connects TRBV19 to TRBJ2-2; perhaps TRBD1 as D (6 bases). CDR3 length equals 13 residues. Germline values: CDR1 LNHDA, CDR2 SQIVND (reference sequence). V lost 5 bases, J lost 4 bases, and 8 bases lay in between.

CDR3 in amino acids: CSLRLAGSYEQYF. The CDR3 DNA sequence: TGCAGTCTAAGACTAGCGGGGTCTTACGAGCAGTACTTC. This sequence joins TRBV20-1 and TRBJ2-7; TRBD2 matches 11 bases. The V gene end was trimmed by 8 bases and the J gene end by 4 bases; junction bases not matched to a gene: 7. The CDR3 is 13 residues long. CDR1 DFQATT and CDR2 SNEGSKA come from the germline V gene (reference sequence).

The CDR3 protein is CASSISGSYEQYF. CDR3 nucleotides: TGCGCCAGCAGTATTAGCGGGTCCTACGAGCAGTACTTC. The J gene is TRBJ2-7, the V gene TRBV5-1, with TRBD2 matching 7 bases. Germline CDR1 reads SGHRS; CDR2 reads YFSETQ. J was trimmed by 1 base and V by 5 bases; bases with no gene match: 3. CDR3 size: 13 residues. The variable domain in full, completed from reference TRBV5-1 and TRBJ2-7, reads KAGVTQTPRYLIKTRGQQVTLSCSPISGHRSVSWYQQTPGQGLQFLFEYFSETQRNKGNFPGRFSGRQFSNSRSEMNVSTLELGDSALYLCASSISGSYEQYFGPGTRLTVT.

In this sample, this clonotype turned up once. Given a much more abundant clone one base away, this may be a read error. The chain links TRBV5-6 to TRBJ2-6; D possibly corresponds to TRBD1 (5 bases). CDR1 and CDR2 (germline): SGHDT, YYEEEE. The CDR3 has 15 amino acids. With 3 bases removed from V and 5 bases from J, the gap between germline ends came to 12 bases. This chain's CDR3 is CASSSRVGRANVLTF. CDR3 bases: TGTGCCAGCAGCTCCAGGGTTGGCAGGGCCAACGTCCTGACTTTC.

This chain connects TRBV20-1 to TRBJ2-3; D gene ambiguous. Germline V gene lookup returns CDR1 DFQATT and CDR2 SNEGSKA (reference sequence). The CDR3 consists of 10 residues. V was shortened by 6 bases and J by 5 bases, with 6 bases between the two germline ends. In DNA, the CDR3 is TGCAGTGCCGCCCTAGATACGCAGTATTTT. This codes for CSAALDTQYF.

This clonotype was observed a single time. The CDR3 loop reads CASSFQPGDEQYF. DNA of the CDR3: TGCGCCAGCAGCTTCCAACCAGGCGACGAGCAGTACTTC. This chain uses TRBV5-1 with TRBJ2-7; D unclear. V lost 2 bases and J lost 5, with 11 bases in between. CDR3 length equals 13 residues. Germline V gene sequence: CDR1 SGHRS, CDR2 YFSETQ.

The chain combines TRBV7-9 with TRBJ2-2; 8 positions match TRBD1. The CDR3 is made up of 16 amino acids. The V and J ends lost 2 bases and 0 bases, in that order; junction bases with no gene match: 2. The V gene's germline CDR1 is SEHNR and CDR2 FQNEAQ (reference sequence). The CDR3: CASSLPQGANTGELFF. The CDR3 DNA reads as TGTGCCAGCAGCTTACCACAGGGGGCGAACACCGGGGAGCTGTTTTTT.

The rearrangement joins TRBV10-1 to TRBJ2-2; no clear D gene. Germline V lookup: CDR1 WNHNN, CDR2 SYGVQD (reference sequence). V shed 2 bases and J shed 7 bases, with 8 bases lying between them. The CDR3 contains 13 residues. CDR3 sequence reads: CASSENYHGELFF. CDR3 DNA: TGCGCCAGCAGTGAGAACTACCACGGGGAGCTGTTTTTT.

V usage is TRBV6-1 and J usage is TRBJ1-1; 7 nucleotides line up with TRBD1. Germline CDR1 reads MNHNS; CDR2 reads SASEGT. The trim removed 6 bases at V and 5 bases at J, leaving 6 bases unmatched. The CDR3 has 13 residues. The CDR3 sequence: CASSQGGRTEAFF. CDR3 DNA sequence: TGTGCCAGCAGCCAGGGGGGGAGAACTGAAGCTTTCTTT.

The rearrangement uses TRBV7-6 and TRBJ1-3, with TRBD1 as a possible D gene (5 bases). In germline, CDR1 is SGHVS, CDR2 FNYEAQ. Trimming removed 3 bases at V and 2 bases at J, with 23 bases between. The CDR3 spans 19 residues. The CDR3 spells CASSLQGSARRTPGNTIYF. For the CDR3, the DNA is TGTGCCAGCAGCTTGCAGGGTTCTGCTCGGCGGACTCCTGGAAACACCATATATTTT.

CDR3 nucleotides: TGTGCCAGCAGCGTAACACCCTGGGGGGGCAATTCACCCCTCCACTTT. Amino acid sequence: CASSVTPWGGNSPLHF. The chain has TRBV9 and TRBJ1-6, with D maybe TRBD1 (6 bases). CDR1 SGDLS and CDR2 YYNGEE come from the germline V gene. The CDR3 extends over 16 amino acids. Trimming removed 1 base at V and 7 bases at J, with 15 bases between.

V usage is TRBV2 and J usage is TRBJ2-3; D call uncertain. The CDR3 sequence is 15 residues long. V gave up 2 bases and J gave up 3 bases, with 12 bases separating them. Germline loops: CDR1 SNHLY, CDR2 FYNNEI. The CDR3 DNA reads TGTGCCAGCAGTGAAAGGGCAGTCTGGACAGATACGCAGTATTTT. Amino acids: CASSERAVWTDTQYF.

This chain links TRBV5-1 with TRBJ2-1, with a possible D match to TRBD1 (6 bases). Looked up from germline, CDR1 is SGHRS and CDR2 is YFSETQ. The CDR3 has 14 residues. The ends were cut back, 0 bases at V and 8 bases at J, with 12 bases in the middle. The CDR3 loop reads CASSLGQGRDEQFF. CDR3 DNA sequence: TGCGCCAGCAGCTTGGGGCAGGGGAGAGATGAGCAGTTCTTC.

The V and J genes are TRBV20-1 and TRBJ2-3; 8 nucleotides align to TRBD2. The V and J ends lost 0 bases and 0 bases, in that order; junction bases with no gene match: 5. CDR3 length: 16 amino acids. Germline CDR1 and CDR2: DFQATT and SNEGSKA (reference sequence). The CDR3 sequence: CSARDSTSVSTDTQYF. Written as DNA, the CDR3 is TGCAGTGCTAGAGATTCGACTAGCGTGAGCACAGATACGCAGTATTTT.

This chain uses TRBV6-4 with TRBJ1-2; D may be TRBD1 (5 bases). The V end was cut by 1 base, the J end by 4 bases, with 10 bases between. CDR1 MRHNA and CDR2 SNTAGT come from the germline V gene. The CDR3 length is 14 residues. The CDR3 DNA reads TGTGCCAGCAGTGACTTCAGGAGGGGCTATGGCTACACCTTC. It is translated as CASSDFRRGYGYTF.

The V call is TRBV20-1, the J call TRBJ2-5; no clear D. V lost 3 bases to trimming and J lost 5 bases, with 7 bases between them. There are 11 residues in the CDR3. Germline loops: CDR1 DFQATT, CDR2 SNEGSKA (reference sequence). CDR3 in amino acids: CSASRWETQYF. The CDR3, as DNA: TGCAGTGCTAGCCGATGGGAGACCCAGTACTTC.

The rearrangement uses TRBV19 and TRBJ1-1; maybe TRBD1 (5 bases). This CDR3 is 15 amino acids long. Germline CDR1 and CDR2: LNHDA and SQIVND (reference sequence). Trimming took 3 bases from V and 7 from J, leaving 18 bases between them. The DNA of the CDR3 is TGTGCCAGTAGTATTGCCCGGGAGGCCGGGGGTGAAGCTTTCTTT. Translated, it gives CASSIAREAGGEAFF.

The V call is TRBV29-1, the J call TRBJ1-1; D is ambiguous. V was pared by 3 bases and J by 0 bases, with 8 bases between. The CDR3 has 13 amino acids. CDR1 SQVTM and CDR2 ANQGSEA come from the germline V gene. DNA for the CDR3: TGCAGCGTTGAGGGAGTCATGAACACTGAAGCTTTCTTT. Translated, it gives CSVEGVMNTEAFF.

A remark on this clonotype: The germline gene is not matched at one end of the junction; a read error may be the cause. This chain connects TRBV5-1 to TRBJ2-2; 7 nucleotides line up with TRBD2. CDR1 and CDR2 (germline): SGHRS, YFSETQ. The CDR3 covers 17 residues. The CDR3 sequence: CVSSRGPAGTNTGELFF. CDR3 coding DNA: TGCGTCAGCAGCCGCGGGCCAGCGGGAACGAACACCGGGGAGCTGTTTTTT.

The CDR3 here is CASRGGYDEQYF. CDR3 sequence (DNA): TGTGCCAGCCGTGGGGGGTACGACGAGCAGTACTTC. The chain uses TRBV2 and TRBJ2-7, with D possibly being TRBD2 (6 bases). The V and J ends lost 8 bases and 5 bases respectively, with 13 bases between them. The CDR3 covers 12 residues. Looked up from germline, CDR1 is SNHLY and CDR2 is FYNNEI.

This clonotype was seen more than once but under ten times. This chain links TRBV7-9 with TRBJ1-4; TRBD1 might be the D (5 bases). V lost 5 bases and J 8 bases, leaving 15 bases between the germline ends. CDR1 and CDR2 from the germline V gene are SEHNR and FQNEAQ (reference sequence). CDR3 size: 14 residues. CDR3 DNA: TGTGCCAGCAGCCCCGGGACCAAGAGCGAAAAACTGTTTTTT. It is translated as CASSPGTKSEKLFF.

V usage is TRBV7-2 and J usage is TRBJ1-1, with no clear D. CDR3 size: 13 residues. Trimming took 4 bases from V and 1 from J, leaving 7 bases between them. Germline V gene sequence: CDR1 SGHTA, CDR2 FQGNSA. CDR3 in DNA: TGTGCCAGCAGCTATAACACGAACACTGAAGCTTTCTTT. It encodes CASSYNTNTEAFF.

This chain joins TRBV9 and TRBJ2-7; the match to TRBD1 covers 9 bases. The V and J ends lost 6 bases and 4 bases, in that order; junction bases with no gene match: 5. The germline gives CDR1 SGDLS, CDR2 YYNGEE. This CDR3 has 13 amino acids. The CDR3 region has the DNA TGTGCCAGCATAGGACAGGGGAAATACGAGCAGTACTTC. Translating it yields CASIGQGKYEQYF.

The V and J genes are TRBV6-7 and TRBJ2-7; 15 bases fit TRBD2. TRBV6-7 is marked as an open reading frame, function uncertain. With V trimmed by 6 bases and J by 6 bases, 9 bases remained unmatched. The CDR3 has 16 amino acids. The CDR3 nucleotides are TGTGCCAGCAGCCCTGGCGTGGGACTAGCGGGAGGCGAGCAGTACTTC. It yields the protein CASSPGVGLAGGEQYF.